This TCR beta chain was recovered during a study of CD8+CD57+ T cells in acquired aplastic anemia. On the study more broadly: Yields of DNA that came from sorted CD4+ and CD8+ cells averaged roughly 3 ug. Study-level results: For CD8+ Simpson's diversity, patients and controls showed no significant difference. In common between the patients and the controls were approximately 28 CD8+ CDR3 sequences.

Note on this clonotype: Antigen: not known.

Profiles of TCR beta VDJ and CDR3 were generated from a genomic DNA template. TCRdb used MiXCR to reprocess the reads, holding one entry per CDR3 protein. The repertoire includes some 280,000 distinct CDR3 sequences, around 60% of them detected once, and less than 9.5% sits in the top ten. Sequenced material: sorted CD4+, CD8+, or CD8+CD57+ T cells (not recorded which) from PBMCs. The TCR comes from a human donor with severe aplastic anemia or a healthy control (not recorded which).

In DNA form, the CDR3 reads TGTGCCAGCAGTGACTTGACCGGGAGAAGGGATACGCAGTATTTT. This translates into CASSDLTGRRDTQYF. The chain joins TRBV2 to TRBJ2-3, with D perhaps TRBD2 (6 bases). V was clipped by 3 bases and J by 6 bases, with 16 bases between them. The germline gives CDR1 SNHLY, CDR2 FYNNEI. The CDR3 runs 15 residues.